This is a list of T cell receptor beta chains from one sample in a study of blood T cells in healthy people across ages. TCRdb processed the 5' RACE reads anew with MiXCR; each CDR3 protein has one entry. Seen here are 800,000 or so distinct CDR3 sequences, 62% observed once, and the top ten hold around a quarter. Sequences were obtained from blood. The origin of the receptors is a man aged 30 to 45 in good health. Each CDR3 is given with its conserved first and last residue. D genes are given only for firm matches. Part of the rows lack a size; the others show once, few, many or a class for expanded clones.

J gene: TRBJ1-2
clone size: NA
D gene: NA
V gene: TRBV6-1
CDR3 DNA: TGTGCCAGCAGTGAAGCAGGGCTAACGGGCCGGGATGGCTACACCTTC
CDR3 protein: CASSEAGLTGRDGYTF

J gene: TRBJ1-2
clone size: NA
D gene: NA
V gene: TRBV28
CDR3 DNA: TGTGCCAGCAGTGAGCGGAGGGACGGCTACACCTTC
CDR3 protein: CASSERRDGYTF

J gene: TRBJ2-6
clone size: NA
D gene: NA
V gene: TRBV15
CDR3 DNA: TGTGCCACCAGCACAGGCCGCTCTGGGGCCAACGTCCTGACTTTC
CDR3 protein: CATSTGRSGANVLTF

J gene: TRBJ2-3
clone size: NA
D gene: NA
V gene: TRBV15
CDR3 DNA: TGTGCCACCAGCAGAGATATGGTCACAGATACGCAGTATTTT
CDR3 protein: CATSRDMVTDTQYF

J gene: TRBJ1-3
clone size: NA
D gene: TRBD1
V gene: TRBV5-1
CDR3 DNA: TGCGCCAGCAGCTTTGAAGGACAGGGTACTGGAAACACCATATATTTT
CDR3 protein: CASSFEGQGTGNTIYF

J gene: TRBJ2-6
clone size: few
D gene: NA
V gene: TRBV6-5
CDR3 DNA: TGTGCCAGCAGTTACCAGCAGGGCTCCTCTGGGGCCAACGTCCTGACTTTC
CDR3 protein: CASSYQQGSSGANVLTF

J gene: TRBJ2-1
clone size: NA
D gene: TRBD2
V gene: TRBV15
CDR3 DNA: TGTGCCACCGACCCTAGCGGGGGGGCCAAAAATGAGCAGTTCTTC
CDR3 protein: CATDPSGGAKNEQFF

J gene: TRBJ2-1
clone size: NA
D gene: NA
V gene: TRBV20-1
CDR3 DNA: TGCAGTGCGGCCGACAGGATCCACAATGAGCAGTTCTTC
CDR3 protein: CSAADRIHNEQFF

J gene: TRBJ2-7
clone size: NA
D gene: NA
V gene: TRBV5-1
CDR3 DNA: TGCGCCAGCAGCACGGACACCTACGAGCAGTACTTC
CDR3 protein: CASSTDTYEQYF

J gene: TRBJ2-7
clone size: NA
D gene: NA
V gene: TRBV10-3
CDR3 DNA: TGTGCCATCAGGGAAGACGGAGAAGAGCAGTACTTC
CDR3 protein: CAIREDGEEQYF

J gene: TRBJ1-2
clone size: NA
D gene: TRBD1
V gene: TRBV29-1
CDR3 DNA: TGCAGCGTTGAAGCTACGGGACAGGGTAGCTACACCTTC
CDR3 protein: CSVEATGQGSYTF

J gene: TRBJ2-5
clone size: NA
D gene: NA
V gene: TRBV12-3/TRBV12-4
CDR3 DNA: TGTGCCAGCAGCCCGGGACTTCGGGCGACCCAGTACTTC
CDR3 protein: CASSPGLRATQYF

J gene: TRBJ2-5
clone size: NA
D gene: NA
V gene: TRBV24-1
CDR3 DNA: TGTGCCACCAGTGAAGGTATTTGGGAAGAGACCCAGTACTTC
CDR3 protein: CATSEGIWEETQYF

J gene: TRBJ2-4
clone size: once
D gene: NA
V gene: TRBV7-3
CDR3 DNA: TGTGCCAGCAGCTTAACCGGAGGGGAAGACATTCAGTACTTC
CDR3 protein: CASSLTGGEDIQYF

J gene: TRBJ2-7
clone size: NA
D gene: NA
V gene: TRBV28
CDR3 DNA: TGTGCCAGCAGTTCCCGAAGGAGGGGCACTTACTACGAGCAGTACTTC
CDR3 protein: CASSSRRRGTYYEQYF

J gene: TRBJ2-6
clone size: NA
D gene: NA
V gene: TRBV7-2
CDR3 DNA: TGTGCCAGCAGCAAGACCTCTGGGGCCAACGTCCTGACTTTC
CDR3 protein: CASSKTSGANVLTF

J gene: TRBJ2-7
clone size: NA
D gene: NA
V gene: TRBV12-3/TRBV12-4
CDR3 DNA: TGTGCCAGCAGACCAGGACAGATCTACGAGCAGTACTTC
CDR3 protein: CASRPGQIYEQYF

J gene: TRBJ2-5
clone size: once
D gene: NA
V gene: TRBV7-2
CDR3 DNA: TGTGCCAGCAGTCCCCGTGGGTTTAGCGAGACCCAGTACTTC
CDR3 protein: CASSPRGFSETQYF

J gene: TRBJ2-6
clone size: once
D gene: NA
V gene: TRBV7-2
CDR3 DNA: TGTGCCAGCAGCTTTATAAGGGTCAACGCCCTGACTTTC
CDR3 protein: CASSFIRVNALTF

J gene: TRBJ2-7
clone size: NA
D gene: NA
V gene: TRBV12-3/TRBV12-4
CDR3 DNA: TGTGCCACTCGAGCGCCGGGCGGCCCCTCCTACGAGCAGTACTTC
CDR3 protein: CATRAPGGPSYEQYF

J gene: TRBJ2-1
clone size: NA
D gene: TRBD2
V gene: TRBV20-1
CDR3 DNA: TGCAGTGCTACGCCTAGCGGGAACAATGAGCAGTTCTTC
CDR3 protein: CSATPSGNNEQFF

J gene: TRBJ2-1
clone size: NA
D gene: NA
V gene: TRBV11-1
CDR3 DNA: TGTGCCAGCAGTCCCCAGGGAGCTGTATACAATGAGCAGTTCTTC
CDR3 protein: CASSPQGAVYNEQFF

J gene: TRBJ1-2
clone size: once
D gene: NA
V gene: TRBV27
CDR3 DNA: TGTGCCAGCAGTACCCGACAGCAAGCTAACTATGGCTACACCTTC
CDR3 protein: CASSTRQQANYGYTF

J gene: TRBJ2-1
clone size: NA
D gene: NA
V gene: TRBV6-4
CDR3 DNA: TGTGCCAGCAGTGACACAGGCTACAATGAGCAGTTCTTC
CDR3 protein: CASSDTGYNEQFF

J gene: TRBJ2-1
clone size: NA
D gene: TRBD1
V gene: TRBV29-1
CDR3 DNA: TGCAGCGTTGTGACAGGGGGTAGTTTCGGAAATGAGCAGTTCTTC
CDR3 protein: CSVVTGGSFGNEQFF

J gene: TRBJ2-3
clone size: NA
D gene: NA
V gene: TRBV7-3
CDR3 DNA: TGTGCCAGCAGCGTTGCCCGGGGGACCACAGATACGCAGTATTTT
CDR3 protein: CASSVARGTTDTQYF

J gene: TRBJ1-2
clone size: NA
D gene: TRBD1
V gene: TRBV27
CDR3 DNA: TGTGCCAGCAGTTCCAACAGGGGCTCCTATGGCTACACCTTC
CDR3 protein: CASSSNRGSYGYTF

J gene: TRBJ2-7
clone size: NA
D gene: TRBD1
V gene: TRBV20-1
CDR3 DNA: TGCAGTGCGTCGGCGAAGACAGGGTCCTACGAGCAGTACTTC
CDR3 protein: CSASAKTGSYEQYF

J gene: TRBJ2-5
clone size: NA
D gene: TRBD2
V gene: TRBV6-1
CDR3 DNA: TGTGCCAGCAGTGAGGGAGCGGGGGGAGGAGAGACCCAGTACTTC
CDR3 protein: CASSEGAGGGETQYF

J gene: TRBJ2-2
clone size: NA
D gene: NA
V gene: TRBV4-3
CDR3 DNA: TGCGCCAGCAGCCAACTCAGAGACACCGGGGAGCTGTTTTTT
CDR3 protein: CASSQLRDTGELFF

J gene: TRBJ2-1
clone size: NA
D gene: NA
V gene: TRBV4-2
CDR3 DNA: TGTGCCAGCAGAAGCGTGGGTGAGCAGTTCTTC
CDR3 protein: CASRSVGEQFF

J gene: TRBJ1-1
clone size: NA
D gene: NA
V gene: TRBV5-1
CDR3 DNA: TGCGCCAGCAGCTTGGGAAGGATTGAAGCTTTCTTT
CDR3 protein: CASSLGRIEAFF

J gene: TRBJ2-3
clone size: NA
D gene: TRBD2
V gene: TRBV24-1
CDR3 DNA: TGTGCCACCAGTGATTATCCTAGCGGGGGGCCCGAGGGTACGCAGTATTTT
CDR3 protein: CATSDYPSGGPEGTQYF

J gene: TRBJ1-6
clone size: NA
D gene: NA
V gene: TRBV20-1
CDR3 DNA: TGCAGTGCTAGTTACGTTGGGGGAAGAAATTCACCCCTCCACTTT
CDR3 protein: CSASYVGGRNSPLHF

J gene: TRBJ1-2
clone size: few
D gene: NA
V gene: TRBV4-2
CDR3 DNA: TGTGCCAGCAGCCTGGCAGGGGAAGGGTATGGCTACACCTTC
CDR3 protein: CASSLAGEGYGYTF

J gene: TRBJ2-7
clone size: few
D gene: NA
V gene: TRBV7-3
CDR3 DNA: TGTGCCAGCAGCCCCACCTCAGGACACGAGCAGTACTTC
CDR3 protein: CASSPTSGHEQYF

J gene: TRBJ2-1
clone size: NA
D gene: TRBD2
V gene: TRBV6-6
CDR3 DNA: TGTGCCAGCAGATTCCGGGACTACAACAATGAGCAGTTCTTC
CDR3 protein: CASRFRDYNNEQFF

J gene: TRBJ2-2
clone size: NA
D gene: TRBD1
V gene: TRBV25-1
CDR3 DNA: TGTGCCATCGGGACAGGGGGGACCGGGGAGCTGTTTTTT
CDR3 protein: CAIGTGGTGELFF

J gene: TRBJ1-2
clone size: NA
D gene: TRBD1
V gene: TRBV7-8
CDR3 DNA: TGTGCCAGCAGCTTAGTTATGGGACAGGGGGCCACTGGCTACACCTTC
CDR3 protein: CASSLVMGQGATGYTF

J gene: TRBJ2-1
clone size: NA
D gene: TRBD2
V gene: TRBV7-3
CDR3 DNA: TGTGCCAGCAGCTTTTCCGGGACTAGCGGCAGTGAGCAGTTCTTC
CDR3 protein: CASSFSGTSGSEQFF

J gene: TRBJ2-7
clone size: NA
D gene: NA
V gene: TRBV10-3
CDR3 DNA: TGTGCCATCAGCCCCTCGACCCACGAGCAGTACTTC
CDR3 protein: CAISPSTHEQYF

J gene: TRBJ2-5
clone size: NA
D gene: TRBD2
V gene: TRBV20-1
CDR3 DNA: TGCAGTGCGAGGTCAGGTTCGGGGGGGCAGTACTTC
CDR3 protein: CSARSGSGGQYF

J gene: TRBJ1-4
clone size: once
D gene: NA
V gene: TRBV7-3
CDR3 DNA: TGTGCCAGCAGCCCCGGCCGGGACACTAATGAAAAACTGTTTTTT
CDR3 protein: CASSPGRDTNEKLFF

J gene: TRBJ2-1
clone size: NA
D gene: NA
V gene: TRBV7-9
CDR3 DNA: TGTGCCAGCAGCTTAGGGGGTTTTGGGGACAATGAGCAGTTCTTC
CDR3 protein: CASSLGGFGDNEQFF

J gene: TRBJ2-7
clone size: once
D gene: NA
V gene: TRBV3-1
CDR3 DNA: TGTGCCAGCAGCGCCCTAATCGACGAGCAGTACTTC
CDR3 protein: CASSALIDEQYF

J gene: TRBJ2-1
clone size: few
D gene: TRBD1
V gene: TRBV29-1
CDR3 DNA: TGCAGCGGCCGGACAGGGTTGGCCAATCAGCAGTTCTTC
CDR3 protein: CSGRTGLANQQFF

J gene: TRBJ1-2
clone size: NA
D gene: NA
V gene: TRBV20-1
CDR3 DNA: TGCAGTGCTAGAGCCGCAGGTGGCTCCGGTGGCTACACCTTC
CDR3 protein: CSARAAGGSGGYTF

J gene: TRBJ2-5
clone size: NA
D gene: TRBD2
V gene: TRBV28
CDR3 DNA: TGTGCCAGCAGTTTGGCGGGGGGGACTCAAGAGACCCAGTACTTC
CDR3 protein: CASSLAGGTQETQYF

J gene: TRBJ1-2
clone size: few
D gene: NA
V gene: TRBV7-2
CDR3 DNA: TGTGCCAGCAGCGGCGAGGGATTCTATGGCTACACCTTC
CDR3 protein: CASSGEGFYGYTF

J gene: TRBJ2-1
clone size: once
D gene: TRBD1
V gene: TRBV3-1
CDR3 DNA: TGTGCCAGCAGCCAAGACCCTCCCGGGACAGTCGGGCATGAGCAGTTCTTC
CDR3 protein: CASSQDPPGTVGHEQFF

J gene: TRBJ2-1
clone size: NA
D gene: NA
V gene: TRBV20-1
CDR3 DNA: TGCAGTGCTAAAACTAGAGACAATGAGCAGTTCTTC
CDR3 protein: CSAKTRDNEQFF

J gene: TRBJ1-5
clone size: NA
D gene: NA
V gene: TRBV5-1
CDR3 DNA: TGCGCCAGCAGCTTGGACTCAGGCTTTCAGCTCCAGCATTTT
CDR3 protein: CASSLDSGFQLQHF

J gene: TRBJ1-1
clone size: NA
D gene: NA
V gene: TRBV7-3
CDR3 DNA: TGTGCCAGCAGCGAGGGGTCTTGGAACACTGAAGCTTTCTTT
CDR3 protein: CASSEGSWNTEAFF

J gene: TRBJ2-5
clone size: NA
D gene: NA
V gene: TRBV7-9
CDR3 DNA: TGTGCCAGCAGCTTATCCTGGACCAGTCGAGAGACCCAGTACTTC
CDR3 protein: CASSLSWTSRETQYF

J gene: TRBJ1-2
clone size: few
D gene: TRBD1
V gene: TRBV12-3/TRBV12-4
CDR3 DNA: TGTGCCAGCAGGGGGACCGGGACAGACTATGGCTACACCTTC
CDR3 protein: CASRGTGTDYGYTF

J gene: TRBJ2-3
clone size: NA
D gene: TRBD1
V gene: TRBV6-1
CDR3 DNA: TGTGCCAGCAGTTCTCCGGACAGGGCCACAGATACGCAGTATTTT
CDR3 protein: CASSSPDRATDTQYF

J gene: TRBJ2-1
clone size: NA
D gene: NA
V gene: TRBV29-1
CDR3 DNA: TGCAGCGTTGACATGGGGAATAACCCCCTGGGGCAGTTCTTC
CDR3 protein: CSVDMGNNPLGQFF

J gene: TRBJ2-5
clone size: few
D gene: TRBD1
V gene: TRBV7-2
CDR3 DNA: TGTGCCAGCAGCCCGGACAGGGGCTATGAGACCCAGTACTTC
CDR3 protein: CASSPDRGYETQYF

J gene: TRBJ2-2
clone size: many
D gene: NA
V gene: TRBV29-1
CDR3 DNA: TGCAGCGTTGAAACAGGGATAAGGTCCGGGGAGCTGTTTTTT
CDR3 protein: CSVETGIRSGELFF